A selection of T cell receptor beta chains follows, all from one sample in a study of control samples from healthy donors and cancer patients. The data were produced by immunoSEQ multiplex PCR, yet TCRdb's version contains in-frame clones alone and is incomplete. The sample shows 260,000 or so clones, roughly 82% of them seen only once. Sequences were obtained from PBMCs. These receptors were taken from a woman in her sixties with lung cancer. Each CDR3 is given with its conserved first and last residue. A D gene is named only where the DNA matches it firmly. Expanded clones are given a class, and other clones once, few, many or no size at all.

17,-,few,TRBV4-1,TRBJ1-5,CASSLVESGRADQPQHF
11,-,-,TRBV5-6,TRBJ2-7,CASSRSYEQYF
16,TRBD2,-,TRBV11-2,TRBJ2-1,CASSFTTSGGAHEQFF
15,-,-,TRBV6-5,TRBJ2-3,CASHQGGGIADTQYF
14,TRBD1,-,TRBV2,TRBJ2-7,CASSETGGSGEQYF
15,-,-,TRBV28,TRBJ1-5,CASAPGRARGQPQHF
13,-,-,TRBV4-1,TRBJ1-5,CASSQATNQPQHF
14,-,-,TRBV10-3,TRBJ2-3,CAIKGLTSTDTQYF
13,-,-,TRBV2,TRBJ2-7,CASNGEGGGEQYF
11,-,-,TRBV20-1,TRBJ1-1,CSAPPETEAFF
16,TRBD2,-,TRBV7-3,TRBJ2-1,CASSLKLAGGNNEQFF
15,-,-,TRBV19,TRBJ2-5,CASSVSSVLGETQYF
13,-,-,TRBV12-3/TRBV12-4,TRBJ2-2,CASSLRHTGELFF
12,-,-,TRBV12-3/TRBV12-4,TRBJ1-1,CASRLLDTEAFF
17,-,-,TRBV9,TRBJ2-5,CASSVGPWATDQETQYF
14,-,many,TRBV5-1,TRBJ1-1,CASSLKGGNTEAFF
15,-,once,TRBV5-4,TRBJ1-4,CASSLGKGGNEKLFF
14,TRBD1,few,TRBV10-3,TRBJ2-3,CAIRTGALTDTQYF
14,-,few,TRBV28,TRBJ1-5,CASNQGNSNQPQHF
14,-,-,TRBV9,TRBJ2-7,CASSVAPSSYEQYF
17,-,-,TRBV19,TRBJ1-2,CASSSPRGTHPNYGYTF
17,TRBD2,-,TRBV5-1,TRBJ2-1,CASRETGLAGGHNEQFF
14,-,-,TRBV6-4,TRBJ1-1,CASREDSLNTEAFF
16,TRBD2,once,TRBV11-2,TRBJ2-3,CASRVPGRELSDTQYF
16,-,-,TRBV4-1,TRBJ2-5,CASSQGPQGGRETQYF
13,-,once,TRBV2,TRBJ2-5,CAATEDSQETQYF
13,-,few,TRBV3-1/TRBV3-2,TRBJ2-1,CASSQDDRNEQFF
15,TRBD1,-,TRBV18,TRBJ2-5,CASSPPGTGRQTQYF
14,TRBD2,-,TRBV3-1/TRBV3-2,TRBJ2-1,CASSLGLAGAEQFF
14,-,-,TRBV14,TRBJ2-3,CASSIWGSTDTQYF
17,-,-,TRBV7-9,TRBJ2-6,CASSLMGQNSGANVLTF
13,-,-,TRBV7-8,TRBJ1-1,CASSFQGNTEAFF
14,-,-,TRBV18,TRBJ1-6,CASSPGGLDSPLHF
13,-,once,TRBV10-3,TRBJ1-1,CAISERDNTEAFF
16,TRBD1,-,TRBV7-9,TRBJ1-4,CASSVDPGQGKGKLFF
12,-,-,TRBV7-2,TRBJ2-3,CASSPGTDTQYF
15,TRBD2,-,TRBV6-5,TRBJ2-3,CASSYTGTTTDTQYF
12,-,-,TRBV7-9,TRBJ1-2,CASSNSNYGYTF
13,TRBD1,-,TRBV19,TRBJ1-1,CASSIGRQGEAFF
14,TRBD1,-,TRBV2,TRBJ1-4,CASTSQGQGEKLFF
12,-,once,TRBV5-1,TRBJ2-7,CASSSMSYEQYF
15,TRBD1,-,TRBV7-2,TRBJ2-1,CASSVAGGSYNEQFF
15,-,-,TRBV19,TRBJ1-1,CASTSLRQENNEAFF
16,TRBD2,-,TRBV5-1,TRBJ2-5,CASSLLGLAGQETQYF
12,-,once,TRBV2,TRBJ2-5,CASSRGTETQYF
15,-,-,TRBV25-1,TRBJ2-6,CASSGGTAEANVLTF
18,TRBD1,-,TRBV7-9,TRBJ1-6,CARIFEQGNMSYNSPLHF